This passage covers 8 T cell receptor beta chains from one sample sequenced in a study of T cell changes during pregnancy in multiple sclerosis (dated by TCRdb to the late 2010s). Library creation used the immunoSEQ multiplex PCR assay. TCRdb limited this immuneACCESS table to in-frame rearrangements with V and J called. A share of clones is missing; checked studies link under half to unresolved V genes, and the rest is unexplained. In all, the sample holds approximately 89,000 clones, and approximately 94% of those were seen once. 0.65% to 0.95% of the sample is in the top ten clones. The sequences come from peripheral blood, collected in the third trimester of pregnancy. These receptors all stem from a female donor with multiple sclerosis, enrolled in a pregnancy study.

The chain uses TRBV5-1 and TRBJ2-7, with 8 positions matching TRBD1. This CDR3 is 14 amino acids long. V trimming: 1 base; J trimming: 6 bases; junction bases outside the gene matches: 6. CDR1 SGHRS and CDR2 YFSETQ come from the germline V gene. CDR3: CASSLQGQGSEQYF. In DNA, the CDR3 is TGCGCCAGCAGCTTGCAAGGACAGGGCTCCGAGCAGTACTTC.

V usage is TRBV2 and J usage is TRBJ1-5; weak D call: TRBD1 (5 bases). Germline-derived CDR1 and CDR2 are SNHLY and FYNNEI. This CDR3 is 14 amino acids long. Trimming removed 4 bases from V and 6 bases from J, with 13 bases in between. The CDR3 DNA follows: TGTGCCAGCAGTGGGAGGGGTGCCAGTCAGCCCCAGCATTTT. Protein: CASSGRGASQPQHF.

The CDR3 is CASSLSSSSGNTIYF. DNA for the CDR3: TGTGCCAGCAGCTTAAGTAGTTCCTCTGGAAACACCATATATTTT. The chain couples TRBV7-9 to TRBJ1-3; D gene unclear. Per the germline V gene, CDR1 is SEHNR and CDR2 is FQNEAQ (reference sequence). V dropped 2 bases and J dropped 0 bases, with 8 bases sitting between them. This CDR3 contains 15 residues.

CDR3 DNA sequence: TGTGCCAGCAGTGAAGGGACAGGGGGAACCTACGAGCAGTACTTC. It yields the protein CASSEGTGGTYEQYF. The chain uses TRBV2 and TRBJ2-7, with 10 nucleotides matching TRBD1. V lost 1 base, J lost 2 bases, and 2 bases stayed unmatched. Germline V CDR1 and CDR2: SNHLY, FYNNEI. This CDR3 region has 15 residues. The variable domain in full, with the rest retrieved from reference TRBV2 and TRBJ2-7, is EPEVTQTPSHQVTQMGQEVILRCVPISNHLYFYWYRQILGQKVEFLVSFYNNEISEKSEIFDDQFSVERPDGSNFTLKIRSTKLEDSAMYFCASSEGTGGTYEQYFGPGTRLTVT.

The table lists this clone with a count of one. The chain uses TRBV15 and TRBJ2-5; 8 nucleotides align to TRBD2. Germline-derived CDR1 and CDR2 are LNHNV and YYDKDF (reference sequence). The CDR3 runs to 16 residues. The J segment lost 5 bases and the V segment lost 0 bases, leaving 8 bases of the junction unmatched. The CDR3 region has the DNA TGTGCCACCAGCAGAGATCGGGGGCGACTAGCGGAGACCCAGTACTTC. It translates to CATSRDRGRLAETQYF.

This clone showed up just once. The genes are TRBV5-1 and TRBJ2-7; 13 nucleotides align to TRBD2. The germline CDR1 and CDR2 sequences are SGHRS and YFSETQ. V was clipped by 4 bases and J by 7 bases; unmatched bases: 5. The CDR3 runs 14 residues. The chain's CDR3 is CASSLTSGRGEQYF. DNA for the CDR3: TGCGCCAGCAGCCTTACTAGCGGGAGGGGTGAGCAGTACTTC.

This sequence joins TRBV30 and TRBJ2-3; TRBD1 matches 7 bases. Looked up from germline, CDR1 is GTSNPN and CDR2 is SVGIG (reference sequence). The CDR3 has 13 residues. J gave up 0 bases and V 8 bases, and 5 bases lay outside the gene matches. The CDR3 is CAGRDSSTDTQYF. CDR3 in DNA: TGTGCCGGCCGGGACAGCAGCACAGATACGCAGTATTTT. Filled out from reference TRBV30 and TRBJ2-3, the complete variable domain reads SQTIHQWPATLVQPVGSPLSLECTVEGTSNPNLYWYRQAAGRGLQLLFYSVGIGQISSEVPQNLSASRPQDRQFILSSKKLLLSDSGFYLCAGRDSSTDTQYFGPGTRLTVL.

The V and J genes are TRBV6-1 and TRBJ2-4; tentatively, D is TRBD2 (6 bases). This CDR3 has 15 amino acids. The ends were cut back, 7 bases at V and 2 bases at J, with 15 bases in the middle. The germline V gene has CDR1 MNHNS and CDR2 SASEGT. Here the CDR3 reads CASTETRSTKNIQYF. The CDR3 DNA sequence: TGTGCCAGCACTGAGACTAGAAGTACCAAAAACATTCAGTACTTC.